One sample yielded the 25 T cell receptor beta chains listed below, sequenced in a study of T cell repertoires in cytomegalovirus infection. The antigens for these receptors are not known. TCRdb re-analysed the reads in MiXCR, keeping a single row per CDR3 protein. The data show roughly 200,000 distinct CDR3 sequences, 30% to 45% seen once. The source material was CD8+ T cells from cultured PBMCs, sampled from culture after CMV antigen stimulation. Receptors were obtained from a human donor in good health (CMV status not recorded). Some clones in this sample may be carry-over from other donors' samples.

This clonotype was counted many times. The chain links TRBV7-6 to TRBJ2-5, with 9 bases aligning to TRBD2. Germline assignment: CDR1 SGHVS and CDR2 FNYEAQ. After removal of 1 base from V and 4 bases from J, the junction contained 13 bases not matched to a gene. There are 18 residues in the CDR3. CDR3 region: CASSLEGGLAGRRETQYF. The DNA of the CDR3 is TGTGCCAGCAGCTTAGAAGGAGGGCTAGCGGGAAGACGAGAGACCCAGTACTTC.

This clonotype was seen many times. This rearrangement joins TRBV7-2 to TRBJ2-3, with 7 bases identical to TRBD2. V trimming: 1 base; J trimming: 2 bases; junction bases outside the gene matches: 3. Germline V gene sequence: CDR1 SGHTA, CDR2 FQGNSA. The length of the CDR3 is 15 residues. Written as DNA, the CDR3 is TGTGCCAGCAGCTTAGTGGGACTAATCACAGATACGCAGTATTTT. The encoded protein is CASSLVGLITDTQYF.

This clonotype was observed a handful of times. The V and J genes are TRBV7-9 and TRBJ1-1; D uncertain. The CDR3 consists of 13 residues. Germline CDR1 SEHNR, CDR2 FQNEAQ (reference sequence). V was clipped by 10 bases and J by 1 base, with 13 bases between them. The DNA for the CDR3 is TGTGCCAACGACCCTCTAAAGAACACTGAAGCTTTCTTT. This codes for CANDPLKNTEAFF.

The chain combines TRBV7-6 with TRBJ1-6; TRBD1 is a possible D gene (5 bases). The germline CDR1 and CDR2 sequences are SGHVS and FNYEAQ. Trimming left V 4 bases short and J 6 bases short, with 16 bases between. The CDR3 sequence is 16 residues long. The CDR3 protein is CASSSGTAKSNSPLHF. CDR3 nucleotide sequence: TGTGCCAGCAGCTCCGGGACGGCGAAATCTAATTCACCCCTCCACTTT.

This clonotype was observed a few times. The CDR3 loop is CASSPPDGSGTDTQYF. CDR3 DNA: TGTGCCAGCAGCCCTCCGGATGGTAGCGGCACAGATACGCAGTATTTT. The chain is built from TRBV12-3 or TRBV12-4 and TRBJ2-3, with D perhaps matching TRBD2 (5 bases). Trimming stripped 6 bases from V and 1 base from J, with 17 bases between. The CDR3 is 16 amino acids.

This chain joins TRBV4-1 and TRBJ2-3; 7 bases match TRBD2. This CDR3 has 16 residues. V shed 4 bases and J 3 bases; nucleotides not matched to a gene: 10. Germline CDR1 is MGHRA and CDR2 is YSYEKL. The DNA of the CDR3 is TGCGCCAGCAGCCCAAGGGGCGGGAGCTCGACAGATACGCAGTATTTT. Residues: CASSPRGGSSTDTQYF.

This clonotype was counted a few times. The V and J genes are TRBV6-8 and TRBJ1-5, with TRBD1 matching over 8 bases. This CDR3 spans 15 amino acids. Germline trimming cut 6 bases from V and 0 bases from J; bases unmatched to any gene: 4. Looked up from germline, CDR1 is MNHGY and CDR2 is SAAAGT. This CDR3 reads CASSPDRDSNQPQHF. As DNA, the CDR3 is TGTGCCAGCAGCCCGGACAGGGATAGCAATCAGCCCCAGCATTTT.

The V gene is TRBV27, the J gene TRBJ1-5; no reliable D call. The CDR3 has 13 amino acids. V shed 10 bases and J shed 2 bases, with 12 bases lying between them. Looked up from germline, CDR1 is MNHEY and CDR2 is SMNVEV (reference sequence). The CDR3 nucleotides are TGTGCCACGGCCGCGACTGGCAATCAGCCCCAGCATTTT. Protein: CATAATGNQPQHF.

The rearrangement joins TRBV27 to TRBJ2-1, with TRBD2 matching over 9 bases. The junction had 6 bases not matched to a gene; V was cut back by 4 bases and J by 2 bases. Germline assignment: CDR1 MNHEY and CDR2 SMNVEV (reference sequence). CDR3 length: 16 amino acids. The CDR3 DNA is TGTGCCAGCAGTTGGGCTAGCGGGGAAACCTACAATGAGCAGTTCTTC. Amino acid sequence: CASSWASGETYNEQFF.

V and J are TRBV18 and TRBJ2-1; D possibly corresponds to TRBD1 (5 bases). Trimming left V 3 bases short and J 0 bases short, with 12 bases between. The germline gives CDR1 KGHSH, CDR2 LQKENI. The CDR3 consists of 16 residues. In nucleotides, the CDR3 is TGTGCCAGCTCACCGGCAGGGCGGAACTCCTACAATGAGCAGTTCTTC. As protein: CASSPAGRNSYNEQFF. Variable domain in full (rest from reference TRBV18 and TRBJ2-1): NAGVMQNPRHLVRRRGQEARLRCSPMKGHSHVYWYRQLPEEGLKFMVYLQKENIIDESGMPKERFSAEFPKEGPSILRIQQVVRGDSAAYFCASSPAGRNSYNEQFFGPGTRLTVL.

The genes are TRBV4-2 and TRBJ1-5; D is possibly TRBD1 (5 bases). Germline V CDR1 and CDR2: LGHNA, YNFKEQ. V was shortened by 2 bases and J by 7 bases, with 15 bases between the two germline ends. There are 15 residues in the CDR3. The CDR3 is CASSQIDGGEQPQHF. In DNA, the CDR3 is TGTGCCAGCAGCCAAATTGATGGGGGGGAACAGCCCCAGCATTTT.

The J gene is TRBJ1-3, the V gene TRBV11-2; D not certain. The CDR3 has 14 residues. V dropped 5 bases and J dropped 0 bases, with 8 bases sitting between them. The germline gives CDR1 SGHAT, CDR2 FQNNGV. Written as DNA, the CDR3 is TGTGCCAGCAGCCCCCGACCCTCTGGAAACACCATATATTTT. It encodes CASSPRPSGNTIYF.

This clonotype was detected ten times or more. V and J are TRBV27 and TRBJ1-2; D is uncertain. Between the trimmed V and J ends, which lost 6 bases and 4 bases, there was a span of 18 bases. The CDR3 contains 15 residues. The germline V gene encodes CDR1 MNHEY and CDR2 SMNVEV (reference sequence). The chain's CDR3 is CASSPSRAQRYGYTF. CDR3 in DNA: TGTGCCAGCAGCCCCTCCCGGGCTCAACGCTATGGCTACACCTTC.

This clonotype appeared a few times. The chain combines TRBV4-1 with TRBJ2-5; 7 nucleotides match TRBD2. The germline V gene encodes CDR1 MGHRA and CDR2 YSYEKL. V lost 1 base and J lost 5; bases outside the gene matches: 10. The CDR3 sequence is 16 residues long. The CDR3 sequence: CASSQAGAGEMETQYF. The CDR3 coding sequence is TGCGCCAGCAGCCAAGCCGGGGCGGGAGAAATGGAGACCCAGTACTTC.

This chain connects TRBV11-2 to TRBJ1-2; 7 bases line up with TRBD1. In germline, CDR1 is SGHAT, CDR2 FQNNGV. The V segment lost 6 bases and the J segment 2 bases; nucleotides outside the gene matches: 6. The CDR3 length is 14 residues. The CDR3 loop reads CASSHGDSNYGYTF. DNA for the CDR3: TGTGCCAGCAGTCACGGGGACAGCAACTATGGCTACACCTTC.

At least ten counts were recorded for this clonotype. V usage is TRBV7-2 and J usage is TRBJ2-1; the match to TRBD2 covers 8 bases. This CDR3 has 14 amino acids. Unmatched junction bases numbered 6, after V lost 3 bases and J lost 8 bases. Germline CDR1 and CDR2: SGHTA and FQGNSA. CDR3 loop: CASSFPGLAHEQFF. The CDR3 nucleotides read TGTGCCAGCAGCTTTCCCGGACTAGCTCATGAGCAGTTCTTC.

V gene TRBV12-3 or TRBV12-4 combines with J gene TRBJ1-1; a possible D gene is TRBD1 (5 bases). There are 15 residues in the CDR3. V dropped 6 bases and J dropped 1 base, with 15 bases sitting between them. This CDR3 is CASRATGPPNTEAFF. The DNA for the CDR3 is TGTGCCAGCAGGGCCACGGGACCTCCGAACACTGAAGCTTTCTTT.

The V call is TRBV5-1, the J call TRBJ1-1; TRBD1 agrees at 9 bases. Germline CDR1 is SGHRS and CDR2 is YFSETQ. CDR3 length: 15 residues. After removal of 2 bases from V and 2 bases from J, the junction contained 4 bases not matched to a gene. CDR3 DNA sequence: TGCGCCAGCAGCTTTAACAGGGGGCGAAACACTGAAGCTTTCTTT. This codes for CASSFNRGRNTEAFF.

The chain couples TRBV5-6 to TRBJ2-1; 13 bases are a match to TRBD2. There are 20 residues in the CDR3. The germline V gene encodes CDR1 SGHDT and CDR2 YYEEEE. Losses at the gene ends were 6 bases for V and 8 bases for J; bases not matched to a gene: 23. This chain's CDR3 is CASTLGGLAGAPGHWDEQFF. The CDR3, as DNA: TGTGCCAGCACCCTCGGTGGACTAGCGGGAGCGCCTGGGCATTGGGATGAGCAGTTCTTC.

CDR3 coding DNA: TGTGCCATCCTAATAAAAAGTGCCGGGACACCCACCGGGGAGCTGTTTTTT. The encoded protein is CAILIKSAGTPTGELFF. This chain links TRBV10-3 with TRBJ2-2, with D maybe TRBD1 (6 bases). V was trimmed by 8 bases and J by 4 bases, leaving 23 bases between them. The CDR3 consists of 17 residues. Germline V gene lookup returns CDR1 ENHRY and CDR2 SYGVKD.

V gene TRBV15 combines with J gene TRBJ2-5; 9 nucleotides line up with TRBD1. Per germline, CDR1 LNHNV and CDR2 YYDKDF (reference sequence). The length of the CDR3 is 14 residues. The V gene end was trimmed by 2 bases and the J gene end by 4 bases; junction bases not matched to a gene: 2. The CDR3 nucleotides are TGTGCCACCAGCAGAACAGGGGGCGCAGAGACCCAGTACTTC. As protein: CATSRTGGAETQYF. The full variable domain, rest sourced from reference TRBV15 and TRBJ2-5, is DAMVIQNPRYQVTQFGKPVTLSCSQTLNHNVMYWYQQKSSQAPKLLFHYYDKDFNNEADTPDNFQSRRPNTSFCFLDIRSPGLGDTAMYLCATSRTGGAETQYFGPGTRLLVL.

This clonotype has more than one count but fewer than ten. The J gene is TRBJ2-7, the V gene TRBV9, with no clear D. This CDR3 is built from 14 residues. Germline V gives CDR1 SGDLS, CDR2 YYNGEE. Deletions cut 4 bases from V and 2 bases from J, with 13 bases between. This chain's CDR3 is CASSPKPRPYEQYF. The CDR3, as DNA: TGTGCCAGCAGCCCAAAACCGCGGCCCTACGAGCAGTACTTC.

The gene calls are TRBV2 and TRBJ2-5; 8 nucleotides align to TRBD1. The CDR3 extends over 16 amino acids. The germline CDR1 and CDR2 sequences are SNHLY and FYNNEI. V shed 7 bases and J 5 bases; nucleotides not matched to a gene: 15. Here the CDR3 DNA reads TGTGCCAGCACCCTGTCAGAAGGACAGGGAACTGAGACCCAGTACTTC. This sequence encodes CASTLSEGQGTETQYF. Complete variable domain (other parts from reference TRBV2 and TRBJ2-5): EPEVTQTPSHQVTQMGQEVILRCVPISNHLYFYWYRQILGQKVEFLVSFYNNEISEKSEIFDDQFSVERPDGSNFTLKIRSTKLEDSAMYFCASTLSEGQGTETQYFGPGTRLLVL.

The chain carries TRBV6-6 and TRBJ1-4, with TRBD1 matching over 8 bases. CDR3 length equals 14 residues. V lost 5 bases, J lost 7 bases, and 6 bases stayed unmatched. The V gene's germline CDR1 is MNHNY and CDR2 SVGAGI (reference sequence). This CDR3 is CASSPDRVREKLFF. The CDR3 bases are TGTGCCAGCAGTCCGGACAGGGTCCGTGAAAAACTGTTTTTT.

This clonotype appeared a few times. The rearrangement uses TRBV7-8 and TRBJ2-5, with 9 nucleotides matching TRBD2. The CDR3 length is 17 residues. V lost 1 base, J lost 0 bases, and 6 bases stayed unmatched. Germline lookup yields CDR1 SGHVS and CDR2 FQNEAQ. The CDR3 bases are TGTGCCAGCAGCTTAGGATTTAGCGGGGGCGACCAAGAGACCCAGTACTTC. This sequence encodes CASSLGFSGGDQETQYF.